This T cell receptor (beta chain) was obtained from a study of blood T cell repertoires in COVID-19. Overall study context: Specimens from acute and convalescent COVID-19 originated in the United States, Italy and Spain. In each case, the material was cDNA or gDNA derived from T cells, B-cell-depleted T cells, or PBMCs.

In the original workflow: Reference gene primer amplification yielded estimated nucleated cell counts. The assay was immunoSEQ multiplex PCR, and TCRdb's table has in-frame clones only and misses some. V, J and clone size are those of that table, while D and trimming were read from the DNA. This table holds roughly 250,000 clones, approximately 80% found once. The TCR sequence derives from a woman aged 40 to 50 with active or convalescent COVID-19. Sequenced material: peripheral blood.

The DNA of the CDR3 is TGCGCCAGCAGCAACTACAGGGAACCGAACACTGAAGCTTTCTTT. Its translation: CASSNYREPNTEAFF. The V call is TRBV5-1, the J call TRBJ1-1; tentatively, D is TRBD1 (6 bases). The CDR3 covers 15 residues. The germline CDR1 and CDR2 sequences are SGHRS and YFSETQ. V shed 4 bases and J shed 1 base, with 14 bases lying between them. Drawing the rest from reference TRBV5-1 and TRBJ1-1, the complete variable domain is KAGVTQTPRYLIKTRGQQVTLSCSPISGHRSVSWYQQTPGQGLQFLFEYFSETQRNKGNFPGRFSGRQFSNSRSEMNVSTLELGDSALYLCASSNYREPNTEAFFGQGTRLTVV.